The 11 T cell receptor beta chains presented below share a single source sample, sequenced in a study of blood T cell repertoires in COVID-19. Clones were read by immunoSEQ multiplex PCR, and TCRdb kept only the in-frame ones, dropping some. The sample holds fewer than 400,000 clones; around nine tenths are singletons and the top ten take roughly a tenth. The sequencing sample was made of PBMCs or T cells enriched from blood (not recorded which). Receptor source: a woman aged 45 to 65 who had recovered from COVID-19.

V gene TRBV19 combines with J gene TRBJ1-2, with 7 bases lining up with TRBD1. V shed 5 bases and J 3 bases; nucleotides not matched to a gene: 6. Germline CDR1 LNHDA, CDR2 SQIVND (reference sequence). The CDR3 extends over 14 amino acids. CDR3 coding DNA: TGTGCCAGTAGTGGCTCCGGGACAGACTATGGCTACACCTTC. Protein: CASSGSGTDYGYTF.

V gene TRBV18 combines with J gene TRBJ2-7; tentatively, D is TRBD2 (5 bases). Trimming left V 3 bases short and J 3 bases short, with 12 bases between. The CDR3 is 14 amino acids. Germline V gene sequence: CDR1 KGHSH, CDR2 LQKENI. This CDR3 is CASSPGNSGYEQYF. For the CDR3, the DNA is TGTGCCAGCTCACCTGGGAACAGCGGCTACGAGCAGTACTTC.

The rearrangement uses TRBV21-1 and TRBJ1-5. TRBV21-1 is listed as a pseudogene. This CDR3 has 16 amino acids. The chain's CDR3 is CARTHSQRHSNQPQHF. In nucleotides, the CDR3 is TGTGCCAGAACCCATTCGCAGCGTCATAGCAATCAGCCCCAGCATTTT.

This chain connects TRBV7-8 to TRBJ2-7; 8 bases fit TRBD2. This CDR3 region has 14 residues. In germline, CDR1 is SGHVS, CDR2 FQNEAQ. The J segment lost 6 bases and the V segment lost 5 bases, leaving 9 bases of the junction unmatched. CDR3 sequence reads: CASSTPGTRTEQYF. The CDR3 DNA sequence: TGTGCCAGCAGCACACCCGGGACTAGGACCGAGCAGTACTTC.

This clone was found a few times. V gene TRBV7-9 combines with J gene TRBJ1-4, with 8 positions matching TRBD1. The CDR3 runs to 19 residues. Germline lookup yields CDR1 SEHNR and CDR2 FQNEAQ (reference sequence). Trimming at V came to 8 bases and at J to 8 bases, leaving 25 bases not matched to a gene. The CDR3: CASQGAKSTLILGREKLFF. CDR3 DNA sequence: TGTGCCAGCCAGGGGGCAAAGAGTACACTAATTTTGGGGCGCGAAAAACTGTTTTTT.

Here the CDR3 DNA reads TGCGCCAGCAGCCCGGACAGGGGCACCTATGGCTACACCTTC. Its translation is CASSPDRGTYGYTF. The chain is built from TRBV5-1 and TRBJ1-2; 9 bases agree with TRBD1. Trimming cost V 4 bases and J 4 bases; bases outside gene matches: 5. CDR3 length: 14 amino acids. Germline V gene lookup returns CDR1 SGHRS and CDR2 YFSETQ. Drawing the rest from reference TRBV5-1 and TRBJ1-2, the complete variable domain is KAGVTQTPRYLIKTRGQQVTLSCSPISGHRSVSWYQQTPGQGLQFLFEYFSETQRNKGNFPGRFSGRQFSNSRSEMNVSTLELGDSALYLCASSPDRGTYGYTFGSGTRLTVV.

CDR3 bases: TGTGCCAGCAGTAGGGGGCCCGTTTCTGAAGCTTTCTTT. This sequence encodes CASSRGPVSEAFF. This chain joins TRBV2 and TRBJ1-1; 7 bases agree with TRBD1. The CDR3 consists of 13 residues. V shed 5 bases, J shed 6 bases, and the junction held 6 bases outside the gene matches. Germline V gives CDR1 SNHLY, CDR2 FYNNEI. Full variable domain (missing parts from reference TRBV2 and TRBJ1-1): EPEVTQTPSHQVTQMGQEVILRCVPISNHLYFYWYRQILGQKVEFLVSFYNNEISEKSEIFDDQFSVERPDGSNFTLKIRSTKLEDSAMYFCASSRGPVSEAFFGQGTRLTVV.

V usage is TRBV28 and J usage is TRBJ1-5; unclear D gene. Germline V gene data show CDR1 as MDHEN and CDR2 as SYDVKM. The CDR3 extends over 15 amino acids. Deletions cut 3 bases from V and 6 bases from J, with 15 bases between. The CDR3 reads CASSFSRGNTQPQHF. CDR3 DNA sequence: TGTGCCAGCAGTTTTAGTCGGGGAAATACTCAGCCCCAGCATTTT.

The rearrangement uses TRBV7-9 and TRBJ2-1; no clear D. The CDR3 has 17 amino acids. The germline V gene encodes CDR1 SEHNR and CDR2 FQNEAQ (reference sequence). V dropped 4 bases and J dropped 5 bases, with 21 bases sitting between them. CDR3 in amino acids: CASSSPPGWRNNNEQFF. DNA of the CDR3: TGTGCCAGCAGCTCCCCGCCCGGGTGGAGAAACAACAATGAGCAGTTCTTC. The whole variable domain, remainder taken from reference TRBV7-9 and TRBJ2-1, is DTGVSQNPRHKITKRGQNVTFRCDPISEHNRLYWYRQTLGQGPEFLTYFQNEAQLEKSRLLSDRFSAERPKGSFSTLEIQRTEQGDSAMYLCASSSPPGWRNNNEQFFGPGTRLTVL.

V usage is TRBV9 and J usage is TRBJ2-2, with 11 bases aligning to TRBD2. V lost 4 bases and J lost 6; bases outside the gene matches: 8. Germline CDR1 and CDR2: SGDLS and YYNGEE. The CDR3 covers 16 residues. The CDR3 DNA sequence: TGTGCCAGCAGCTCCCGCGGTAGCGGGGGGGCCGGGGAGCTGTTTTTT. Its translation: CASSSRGSGGAGELFF.

The chain carries TRBV18 and TRBJ1-1, with D unclear. The CDR3 sequence is 14 residues long. V shed 2 bases and J shed 6 bases, with 13 bases lying between them. Looked up from germline, CDR1 is KGHSH and CDR2 is LQKENI. The CDR3 loop is CASSPILGFSEAFF. CDR3 DNA sequence: TGTGCCAGCTCACCAATACTCGGGTTTTCTGAAGCTTTCTTT.